This T cell receptor beta chain stems from a study of blood T cell repertoires in COVID-19. Whole-study context: Samples representing acute and convalescent COVID-19 were sourced from the United States, Italy and Spain.

Authors' methods: Reference gene primer amplification yielded estimated nucleated cell counts. Only in-frame clones appear in the TCRdb table, and some are missing; sequencing was by immunoSEQ multiplex PCR. That table furnishes V, J and clone size, whereas the DNA furnished D and trimming. Found here are around 300,000 clones, 85% to 90% of them singletons; the top ten hold just under 9.5%. CDR3 size: 14 residues. Per the germline V gene, CDR1 is SGHTS and CDR2 is YDEGEE. Trimming at V came to 3 bases and at J to 8 bases, leaving 7 bases not matched to a gene. Participants had their cohort set by participant-reported clinical history. The study counted Cohort 3 donors as recovered given two negative PCRs, clearance, or symptom resolution.

This clonotype originated in a woman in her twenties or thirties who had recovered from COVID-19. Material for sequencing was PBMCs or T cells enriched from blood (not recorded which). This sequence joins TRBV5-8 and TRBJ1-4, with TRBD1 matching 7 bases. The CDR3 is CASSWTGSSEKLFF. The CDR3 DNA reads as TGTGCCAGCAGCTGGACAGGTAGTAGCGAAAAACTGTTTTTT.